A selection of T cell receptor beta chains follows, all from one sample in a study of glioma-infiltrating T cells. TCRdb redid the calling of the multiplex PCR reads with MiXCR, one entry per CDR3 protein. Of approximately 120,000 distinct CDR3 sequences listed, about 25% are singletons. Material: glioma tissue, nonneoplastic brain tissue, or PBMCs (not recorded which). These receptors were taken from a human donor with low-grade glioma or glioblastoma, undergoing nonglioma brain surgery, or in good health (not recorded which). The conserved cysteine and the conserved F or W are not part of the CDR3 here. Size is stated for part of the rows, as once, few or many counts, or as a class when the clone is expanded.

j_call | v_call | clone_size | cdr3_aa
TRBJ2-6 | TRBV11-3 | - | ASSLVSLSGANVLT
TRBJ1-5 | TRBV6-4 | many | ASSVSEDQPQH
TRBJ1-5 | TRBV19 | - | ASMFYGNQPQH
TRBJ1-1 | TRBV5-4 | - | ASSLGGSHTEAF
TRBJ2-1 | TRBV6-1 | many | ASSTRGTSYNEQF
TRBJ1-2 | TRBV3-1 | many | ASSQGGYYGYT
TRBJ1-5 | TRBV19 | - | ASSIARNQPQH
TRBJ2-2 | TRBV4-1 | many | ASSQDGQGWDTGELF
TRBJ2-7 | TRBV7-2 | many | ASSVGRHGPAEQY
TRBJ2-1 | TRBV12-3/TRBV12-4 | many | ASSSGTHNEQF
TRBJ2-3 | TRBV6-1 | once | ASTSGGGGTDTQY
TRBJ1-1 | TRBV13 | - | ASSFRGRSTEAF
TRBJ2-5 | TRBV6-2/TRBV6-3 | - | ASSPYTGGETQY
TRBJ2-2 | TRBV29-1 | few | SVAGLARTGELF
- | TRBV6-1 | - | ASSFRLAGCYEQF
TRBJ1-5 | TRBV7-9 | many | ASRPTGEDQPQH
TRBJ2-7 | TRBV4-3 | many | ASSQVRDTTYEQY
TRBJ2-2 | TRBV6-6 | many | ASSYSIQREYFSGNTGELF
TRBJ2-5 | TRBV10-3 | many | AISQDQETQY
TRBJ2-2 | TRBV6-1 | once | ASSEWLAGGVTGELF
TRBJ2-2 | TRBV27 | many | ASRRTPGLAGEIGGELF
TRBJ2-1 | TRBV30 | few | AWSVGGPSYNEQF
TRBJ2-1 | TRBV14 | many | ASSHRGGGPSEQF
TRBJ1-6 | TRBV19 | many | ASTLGRTNSPLH
TRBJ2-4 | TRBV7-2 | many | ASSLGLAGNKNIQY
TRBJ2-5 | TRBV11-2 | many | ASSFFGRSAGGRQETQY
TRBJ2-1 | TRBV18 | many | ASSPSATSFLENYNEQF
TRBJ1-5 | TRBV2 | many | ASSEGYLENQPQH
TRBJ1-4 | TRBV4-1 | - | ASSRSTVRGGNEKLF
TRBJ1-3 | TRBV5-1 | few | ASSLAKGQSVIGTGNTIY
TRBJ2-1 | TRBV5-1 | few | ASSSRDEQF
TRBJ1-2 | TRBV7-2 | many | ASSLGPGTQNYGYT
TRBJ1-1 | TRBV2 | many | ASHFEGTEAF
TRBJ1-1 | TRBV5-1 | many | ASSLEQGFGAF
TRBJ2-2 | TRBV2 | many | ASSELGAAGELF
TRBJ2-7 | TRBV7-2 | many | ASSHPQDSYEQY
TRBJ1-2 | TRBV2 | many | ASSEIGSNYGYT
TRBJ1-2 | TRBV11-1 | many | ASSAKRTVMGYGYT
TRBJ1-2 | TRBV28 | many | ASSVMTSGNYGYT
TRBJ2-5 | TRBV5-4 | - | AIHREGGFQETQY
TRBJ2-7 | TRBV7-2 | many | ASSLVPGRPPGEQY
TRBJ2-1 | TRBV7-9 | many | ASRGTGEGEQF
TRBJ2-7 | TRBV20-1 | many | SARTGYEQY
TRBJ1-1 | TRBV7-2 | many | ASSFATGYTEAF
TRBJ1-1 | TRBV30 | few | AWSSGIRAEAF
TRBJ1-3 | TRBV6-1 | many | ASSFGTLSGNTIY
TRBJ1-5 | TRBV4-3 | many | ASSRDRGRSNQPQH
TRBJ2-5 | TRBV15 | - | ATSRVPGIQYQETQY
TRBJ1-1 | TRBV7-8 | - | ASSLARFRTENTEAF
TRBJ2-7 | TRBV3-1 | few | ASSQDNAPGSEQY
TRBJ1-6 | TRBV7-9 | many | ASSPGTDNSPLH
TRBJ1-1 | TRBV12-5 | - | ASGLEQGTEAF
TRBJ2-1 | TRBV20-1 | - | SARRRIKNNEQF
TRBJ1-1 | TRBV6-1 | many | ASSYYRLMNTEAF